The next 6 T cell receptor beta chains were all read from a single sample in a study of identical twins. TCRdb called the 5' RACE reads again in MiXCR, with one record for every CDR3 protein. This table has some 790,000 distinct CDR3 sequences, about 20% appearing once. These data also featured in a second study, about T cells expressing NK-cell markers.

Material for sequencing was PBMCs. Source of these receptors: a woman younger than 30 in good health.

This chain uses TRBV12-3 or TRBV12-4 with TRBJ2-5; D is undetermined. This CDR3 has 14 amino acids. The V end was cut by 3 bases, the J end by 3 bases, with 11 bases between. Here the CDR3 DNA reads TGTGCCAGCAGTTTCTCGTCAGGAGAAGAGACCCAGTACTTC. This encodes CASSFSSGEETQYF.

The genes are TRBV12-3 or TRBV12-4 and TRBJ2-7, with unresolved D. The CDR3 length is 13 residues. V dropped 4 bases and J dropped 5 bases, with 12 bases sitting between them. CDR3 coding DNA: TGTGCCAGCAGTTACAGTCGGCTTCACGAGCAGTACTTC. Protein: CASSYSRLHEQYF.

The CDR3 reads CATSRMGAPTNEQFF. The CDR3 DNA reads as TGTGCCACCAGCAGGATGGGAGCCCCCACCAATGAGCAGTTCTTC. J is TRBJ2-1 and V is TRBV15; D might be TRBD2 (5 bases). Trimming cost V 3 bases and J 6 bases, with 15 bases left between them. There are 15 residues in the CDR3. Germline CDR1 LNHNV, CDR2 YYDKDF (reference sequence).

This clonotype turned up a few times. The chain uses TRBV29-1 and TRBJ2-7; 8 bases match TRBD2. Germline V gene data show CDR1 as SQVTM and CDR2 as ANQGSEA. This CDR3 has 18 amino acids. V shed 1 base, J shed 6 bases, and the junction held 20 bases outside the gene matches. CDR3 sequence reads: CSVEVKGSGKTLPSEQYF. The CDR3 nucleotides are TGCAGCGTTGAAGTAAAGGGTAGCGGGAAAACCCTCCCGAGCGAGCAGTACTTC.

This clonotype was seen more than once but under ten times. This chain joins TRBV29-1 and TRBJ1-5; D gene ambiguous. The ends were cut back, 4 bases at V and 3 bases at J, with 7 bases in the middle. Germline V gene lookup returns CDR1 SQVTM and CDR2 ANQGSEA. The CDR3 is 12 amino acids. The CDR3 sequence: CSVAGINQPQHF. CDR3 bases: TGCAGCGTTGCCGGGATCAATCAGCCCCAGCATTTT.

This clonotype was seen many times. The V and J genes are TRBV6-2 or TRBV6-3 and TRBJ1-1; D uncertain. The CDR3 has 16 amino acids. Trimming took off 3 bases at V and 0 bases at J, with 14 bases between the two ends. Looked up from germline, CDR1 is MNHEY and CDR2 is SVGEGT. The CDR3: CASSYLGDTMNTEAFF. Here the CDR3 DNA reads TGTGCCAGCAGTTATTTGGGCGACACCATGAACACTGAAGCTTTCTTT.